This passage covers 28 T cell receptor beta chains from one sample sequenced in a study of T cells in Graves' hyperthyroidism and ophthalmopathy (dated by TCRdb to about 2019). Preparation of the library involved multiplex PCR. The reads were generated on an Illumina HiSeq 2000. TCR beta CDR3 regions were amplified from RNA transcripts. The first round of RT-PCR for the TCR CDR3 was performed with the HTBI primer set and the Qiagen OneStep RT-PCR kit. The public sequencing data were trimmed at Q25 with fastp and processed into clonotypes with MiXCR by TCRdb, which kept only in-frame beta chains. Rows with one shared CDR3 protein collapse into an entry with the most common genes and DNA. The sample profile shows around 700,000 distinct CDR3 sequences; 18% of them were found once. The top ten clones comprise 16% of the sample. Sample: blood. Source of these receptors: a woman aged 45-59 years with Graves' hyperthyroidism that later progressed to Graves' ophthalmopathy.

The V gene is TRBV2, the J gene TRBJ1-2, with no clear D. Germline-derived CDR1 and CDR2 are SNHLY and FYNNEI. The V end was cut by 5 bases, the J end by 0 bases, with 10 bases between. The CDR3 consists of 14 residues. The CDR3 sequence is CASSWRTTNYGYTF. CDR3 DNA sequence: TGTGCCAGCAGTTGGAGGACGACTAACTATGGCTACACCTTC.

To note about this clonotype: This may come from a read error, since a much larger clone is one base off. V is TRBV3-1 and J is TRBJ1-4; possibly TRBD1 for D (6 bases). This CDR3 region has 14 residues. Germline V gene data show CDR1 as LGHDT and CDR2 as YNNKEL (reference sequence). V was trimmed by 7 bases and J by 10 bases, leaving 19 bases between them. CDR3 sequence reads: CASTHRGGPGKLFF. The CDR3 DNA reads TGTGCCAGCACCCACCGAGGGGGGCCTGGAAAACTGTTTTTT.

This clonotype was seen many times. The CDR3 loop reads CASSLEGRSYGYTF. The CDR3 nucleotides are TGTGCCAGCAGTTTAGAAGGGCGCAGCTATGGCTACACCTTC. The chain couples TRBV12-3 or TRBV12-4 to TRBJ1-2; D is unresolved. The CDR3 length is 14 residues. V was cut by 1 base and J by 4 bases, with 10 bases left in between.

A remark on this clonotype: A much larger clone is a single base away; this may be a read error. For the CDR3, the DNA is TGTGCCAGCAGTGAGGCGGACAATACCTACGAGCAGTACTTC. It encodes CASSEADNTYEQYF. The chain carries TRBV6-1 and TRBJ2-7; the D gene is possibly TRBD1 (5 bases). The CDR3 totals 14 residues. Germline loops: CDR1 MNHNS, CDR2 SASEGT. The V gene lost 3 bases and the J gene lost 2 bases, with 11 bases spanning the gap.

The J gene is TRBJ2-6, the V gene TRBV29-1, with D unclear. V shed 3 bases and J shed 2 bases, with 11 bases lying between them. This CDR3 is 15 amino acids long. Germline-derived CDR1 and CDR2 are SQVTM and ANQGSEA. CDR3 sequence (DNA): TGCAGCGTTGAGACCGCAGAGCCTGGGGCCAACGTCCTGACTTTC. Translating it yields CSVETAEPGANVLTF.

The chain couples TRBV7-2 to TRBJ2-6, with 10 bases aligning to TRBD1. V lost 5 bases to trimming and J lost 0 bases; unmatched junction nucleotides: 4. CDR1 SGHTA and CDR2 FQGNSA come from the germline V gene. The CDR3 totals 17 residues. CDR3 nucleotide sequence: TGTGCCAGCAGCCAATGGGACAGGGGCTCTGGGGCCAACGTCCTGACTTTC. Its translation is CASSQWDRGSGANVLTF.

In its sample, this clonotype was seen a few times. This chain links TRBV29-1 with TRBJ1-1; D is perhaps TRBD1 (5 bases). The CDR3 contains 13 residues. V was pared by 7 bases and J by 0 bases, with 12 bases between. In germline, CDR1 is SQVTM, CDR2 ANQGSEA. The CDR3: CSGGVDMNTEAFF. The DNA for the CDR3 is TGCAGCGGGGGTGTGGACATGAACACTGAAGCTTTCTTT.

This clonotype was seen ten or more times. The rearrangement joins TRBV6-1 to TRBJ2-7; D tentatively reads TRBD1 or TRBD2 (5 bases each). The V gene lost 3 bases and the J gene lost 5 bases, with 20 bases spanning the gap. Looked up from germline, CDR1 is MNHNS and CDR2 is SASEGT. The CDR3 contains 16 residues. In nucleotides, the CDR3 is TGTGCCAGCAGTGATTCTGGGGGACCGGTGTTGGACGAGCAGTACTTC. As protein: CASSDSGGPVLDEQYF.

The sample holds many counts of this clonotype. This chain uses TRBV7-3 with TRBJ2-1, with D maybe TRBD2 (7 bases). The CDR3 has 15 amino acids. With 5 bases removed from V and 3 bases from J, the gap between germline ends came to 14 bases. Per germline, CDR1 SGHTA and CDR2 FQGTGA. This CDR3 is CASSVTGGGYNEQFF. CDR3 sequence (DNA): TGTGCCAGCAGCGTCACGGGGGGCGGCTACAATGAGCAGTTCTTC.

This sequence joins TRBV27 and TRBJ1-5, with 8 bases fitting TRBD1. Germline V CDR1 and CDR2: MNHEY, SMNVEV (reference sequence). Trimming cost V 5 bases and J 5 bases; bases outside gene matches: 8. The CDR3 totals 15 residues. This chain's CDR3 is CASSPRTGFDQPQHF. The CDR3 bases are TGTGCCAGCAGTCCAAGGACAGGGTTTGATCAGCCCCAGCATTTT.

This clonotype was observed many times. The chain uses TRBV15 and TRBJ1-2; D gene uncertain. CDR1 and CDR2 from the germline V gene are LNHNV and YYDKDF (reference sequence). V lost 1 base to trimming and J lost 7 bases, with 10 bases between them. This CDR3 spans 13 amino acids. The CDR3: CATSRVLQSGYTF. CDR3 nucleotide sequence: TGTGCCACCAGCAGAGTGTTACAGTCTGGCTACACCTTC.

The sample holds many counts of this clonotype. The V call is TRBV6-1, the J call TRBJ2-7, with TRBD1 matching over 8 bases. The J segment lost 3 bases and the V segment lost 6 bases, leaving 4 bases of the junction unmatched. Germline V gene sequence: CDR1 MNHNS, CDR2 SASEGT. This CDR3 has 13 amino acids. The CDR3: CASSRDRSYEQYF. The CDR3 nucleotides read TGTGCCAGCAGCCGGGACAGGAGCTACGAGCAGTACTTC.

This clonotype was picked up many times. The chain is built from TRBV28 and TRBJ1-2; maybe TRBD1 (6 bases). Looked up from germline, CDR1 is MDHEN and CDR2 is SYDVKM. The CDR3 runs to 15 residues. Trimming left V 3 bases short and J 4 bases short, with 15 bases between. The DNA for the CDR3 is TGTGCCAGCAGTTTTCTGGACAGCCGGTCCTATGGCTACACCTTC. It codes for CASSFLDSRSYGYTF.

This clonotype came up many times. CDR3 region: CASSQDSTHRAEAFF. As DNA, the CDR3 is TGTGCCAGCAGCCAAGATAGTACCCATAGAGCTGAAGCTTTCTTT. The chain couples TRBV3-1 to TRBJ1-1; D ambiguous. The CDR3 extends over 15 amino acids. The germline V gene encodes CDR1 LGHDT and CDR2 YNNKEL (reference sequence). V was pared by 0 bases and J by 6 bases, with 14 bases between.

Only a few counts were recorded for this clonotype. V usage is TRBV4-2 and J usage is TRBJ1-2; 8 bases fit TRBD1. CDR1 LGHNA and CDR2 YNFKEQ come from the germline V gene. Trimming at V came to 3 bases and at J to 2 bases, leaving 2 bases not matched to a gene. The CDR3 has 14 amino acids. The CDR3 coding sequence is TGTGCCAGCAGCCAGGACAGGGTCAACTATGGCTACACCTTC. Amino acid sequence: CASSQDRVNYGYTF.

The table lists this clonotype with a few counts. The chain links TRBV5-1 to TRBJ1-2; 12 positions agree with TRBD1. Germline V CDR1 and CDR2: SGHRS, YFSETQ. CDR3 length equals 16 residues. Unmatched junction bases numbered 6, after V lost 0 bases and J lost 6 bases. Written as DNA, the CDR3 is TGCGCCAGCAGCTTGGAGGGGACAGGGGGCATTGATGGCTACACCTTC. This sequence encodes CASSLEGTGGIDGYTF.

V usage is TRBV4-1 and J usage is TRBJ1-2; D gene uncertain. Deletions cut 0 bases from V and 2 bases from J, with 13 bases between. Germline V gene lookup returns CDR1 MGHRA and CDR2 YSYEKL. The CDR3 runs to 16 residues. The CDR3 spells CASSQDVASLNYGYTF. The CDR3 DNA is TGCGCCAGCAGCCAAGACGTGGCCAGCCTAAACTATGGCTACACCTTC.

This chain connects TRBV5-4 to TRBJ1-2, with D hard to call. The CDR3 totals 16 residues. Per the germline V gene, CDR1 is SGHNT and CDR2 is YYREEE (reference sequence). V shed 7 bases and J shed 0 bases, with 19 bases lying between them. CDR3 sequence: CASSEESARANYGYTF. In DNA, the CDR3 is TGTGCCAGCTCAGAGGAGTCAGCGAGAGCTAACTATGGCTACACCTTC.

This clonotype has only a few counts. The V gene is TRBV6-1, the J gene TRBJ1-1, with a tentative D call TRBD1 (6 bases). V dropped 5 bases and J dropped 0 bases, with 13 bases sitting between them. Germline lookup yields CDR1 MNHNS and CDR2 SASEGT. The CDR3 spans 15 residues. The CDR3 region is CASSLDRYMNTEAFF. The CDR3 DNA reads as TGTGCCAGCAGTTTGGACAGATACATGAACACTGAAGCTTTCTTT.

The table lists this clonotype with a few counts. This sequence joins TRBV4-1 and TRBJ2-1; 12 nucleotides align to TRBD1. Germline V lookup: CDR1 MGHRA, CDR2 YSYEKL. The CDR3 is made up of 16 amino acids. The V segment lost 4 bases and the J segment 7 bases; nucleotides outside the gene matches: 8. This chain's CDR3 is CASSPNRDRGRNEQFF. The CDR3 DNA sequence: TGCGCCAGCAGCCCTAACCGGGACAGGGGGCGAAATGAGCAGTTCTTC.

With respect to this clonotype: A much larger clone is a single base away; this may be a read error. The chain employs TRBV3-1 and TRBJ1-2; 7 bases line up with TRBD1. CDR1 and CDR2 from the germline V gene are LGHDT and YNNKEL (reference sequence). The ends lost 3 bases at V and 12 bases at J; junction bases unmatched: 10. The length of the CDR3 is 13 residues. CDR3 in DNA: TGTGCCAGCAGCCAGGCTTACAGGGGAGCGGACACCTTC. It yields the protein CASSQAYRGADTF.

There are many counts of this clonotype. The V gene is TRBV20-1, the J gene TRBJ2-1; 10 positions agree with TRBD2. The CDR3 consists of 16 residues. The trim removed 1 base at V and 6 bases at J, leaving 9 bases unmatched. Germline V CDR1 and CDR2: DFQATT, SNEGSKA (reference sequence). Here the CDR3 reads CSARGLAGGLPNEQFF. The CDR3 DNA is TGCAGTGCTAGAGGATTAGCGGGGGGCCTGCCCAATGAGCAGTTCTTC.

This clonotype turned up a few times. V gene TRBV9 combines with J gene TRBJ2-3, with 7 bases aligning to TRBD2. The CDR3 covers 16 residues. In germline, CDR1 is SGDLS, CDR2 YYNGEE. Unmatched junction bases numbered 10, after V lost 4 bases and J lost 2 bases. The DNA for the CDR3 is TGTGCCAGCAGCCCGCGGGGGACGTCTTACACAGATACGCAGTATTTT. Encoded protein: CASSPRGTSYTDTQYF.

This clonotype has at least ten counts. V gene TRBV2 combines with J gene TRBJ2-2; the D gene is possibly TRBD1 (5 bases). The CDR3 is 14 residues long. Between the trimmed V and J ends, which lost 4 bases and 3 bases, there was a span of 9 bases. In germline, CDR1 is SNHLY, CDR2 FYNNEI. CDR3 in amino acids: CASSAGFDTGELFF. In DNA form, the CDR3 reads TGTGCCAGCAGTGCAGGGTTTGACACCGGGGAGCTGTTTTTT.

This clonotype was recorded a few times. The chain has TRBV19 and TRBJ1-1, with D possibly matching TRBD1 (5 bases). Germline V gene sequence: CDR1 LNHDA, CDR2 SQIVND (reference sequence). CDR3 size: 14 residues. The V gene lost 8 bases and the J gene lost 8 bases, with 21 bases spanning the gap. The CDR3 DNA follows: TGTGCCAGTCGCTACGCCGGGGCCCTATCCGAAGCTTTCTTT. It encodes CASRYAGALSEAFF.

There are many counts of this clonotype. CDR3 region: CASSQSPGEAGELFF. CDR3 coding DNA: TGTGCCAGCAGTCAGTCGCCGGGGGAGGCCGGGGAGCTGTTTTTT. J is TRBJ2-2 and V is TRBV2; possibly TRBD2 for D (6 bases). CDR3 length: 15 residues. Trimming cost V 5 bases and J 6 bases, with 16 bases left between them. Germline-derived CDR1 and CDR2 are SNHLY and FYNNEI. The full variable domain, in which reference TRBV2 and TRBJ2-2 provide the parts outside the CDR3, is EPEVTQTPSHQVTQMGQEVILRCVPISNHLYFYWYRQILGQKVEFLVSFYNNEISEKSEIFDDQFSVERPDGSNFTLKIRSTKLEDSAMYFCASSQSPGEAGELFFGEGSRLTVL.

This chain uses TRBV29-1 with TRBJ2-5; D might be TRBD1 or TRBD2, each matching 5 bases. V shed 3 bases and J shed 1 base, with 15 bases lying between them. The CDR3 is made up of 15 amino acids. Germline CDR1 reads SQVTM; CDR2 reads ANQGSEA. CDR3 sequence (DNA): TGCAGCGTTGAGGCCGAGGGAGACAGCCAAGAGACCCAGTACTTC. As protein: CSVEAEGDSQETQYF.

J is TRBJ2-1 and V is TRBV6-1, with 7 bases lining up with TRBD1. Germline loops: CDR1 MNHNS, CDR2 SASEGT. This CDR3 contains 14 residues. V dropped 4 bases and J dropped 7; count of bases not matched to a gene: 7. The CDR3 region is CASSGIYRGNEQFF. CDR3 in DNA: TGTGCCAGCAGTGGAATATACAGGGGTAATGAGCAGTTCTTC.